This passage covers 5 T cell receptor beta chains from one sample sequenced in a study of brain metastases from non-small cell lung cancer. The repertoire was sequenced with immunoSEQ multiplex PCR; TCRdb's copy has only in-frame clones and lacks some. Here the sample spans some 4,300 clones, 75% to 85% being singletons. The sample consisted of primary lung tumor tissue. The receptors stem from a donor aged 40 or older with non-small cell lung cancer.

This clone was seen only once. This chain joins TRBV30 and TRBJ2-1; 11 nucleotides agree with TRBD2. V was clipped by 8 bases and J by 8 bases; unmatched bases: 14. Germline CDR1 GTSNPN, CDR2 SVGIG (reference sequence). The CDR3 is made up of 15 amino acids. For the CDR3, the DNA is TGTGCCACCGACCCTCCGGGACTAGCGGTAGATGAGCAGTTCTTC. Translation: CATDPPGLAVDEQFF.

The chain is built from TRBV19 and TRBJ2-7, with TRBD1 matching 9 bases. Germline-derived CDR1 and CDR2 are LNHDA and SQIVND (reference sequence). The CDR3 is 14 amino acids. The V gene end was trimmed by 5 bases and the J gene end by 1 base; junction bases not matched to a gene: 3. CDR3 sequence (DNA): TGTGCCAGTAGTCTACAGGGGGCGTCCTACGAGCAGTACTTC. The encoded protein is CASSLQGASYEQYF.

V and J are TRBV5-4 and TRBJ2-5; D call uncertain. Trimming took off 4 bases at V and 4 bases at J, with 8 bases between the two ends. This CDR3 has 12 amino acids. Germline loops: CDR1 SGHNT, CDR2 YYREEE (reference sequence). The CDR3 region has the DNA TGTGCCAGCAGCAGCCTTTTAGAGACCCAGTACTTC. Its translation: CASSSLLETQYF.

The chain links TRBV18 to TRBJ2-5, with D uncertain. The CDR3 totals 14 residues. CDR1 is KGHSH, CDR2 LQKENI, per germline. The germline V and J ends were trimmed by 3 bases and 2 bases, with 10 bases remaining between them. The CDR3 DNA reads TGTGCCAGCTCACCCGGTGCAGTTCAAGAGACCCAGTACTTC. Translated, it gives CASSPGAVQETQYF.

The V gene is TRBV7-3, the J gene TRBJ2-1, with 8 bases fitting TRBD2. CDR1 is SGHTA, CDR2 FQGTGA, per germline. Unmatched junction bases numbered 7, after V lost 3 bases and J lost 9 bases. The CDR3 is 14 residues long. CDR3 region: CASSFGLAGGEQFF. The CDR3, as DNA: TGTGCCAGCAGCTTCGGACTAGCCGGGGGTGAGCAGTTCTTC.